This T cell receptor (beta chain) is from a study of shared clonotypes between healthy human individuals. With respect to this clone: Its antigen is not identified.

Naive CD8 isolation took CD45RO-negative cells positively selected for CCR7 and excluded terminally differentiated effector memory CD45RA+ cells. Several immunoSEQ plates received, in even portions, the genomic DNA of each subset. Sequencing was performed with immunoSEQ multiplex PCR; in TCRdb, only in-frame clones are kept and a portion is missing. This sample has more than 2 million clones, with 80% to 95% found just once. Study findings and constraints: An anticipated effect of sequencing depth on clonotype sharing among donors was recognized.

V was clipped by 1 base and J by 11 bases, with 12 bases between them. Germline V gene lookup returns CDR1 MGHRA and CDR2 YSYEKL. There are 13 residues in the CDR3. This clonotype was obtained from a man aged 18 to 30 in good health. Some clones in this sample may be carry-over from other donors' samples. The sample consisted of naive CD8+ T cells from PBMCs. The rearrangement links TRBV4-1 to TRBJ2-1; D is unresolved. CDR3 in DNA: TGCGCCAGCAGCCAAGTTATGCGGTCTAAGCAGTTCTTC. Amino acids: CASSQVMRSKQFF.